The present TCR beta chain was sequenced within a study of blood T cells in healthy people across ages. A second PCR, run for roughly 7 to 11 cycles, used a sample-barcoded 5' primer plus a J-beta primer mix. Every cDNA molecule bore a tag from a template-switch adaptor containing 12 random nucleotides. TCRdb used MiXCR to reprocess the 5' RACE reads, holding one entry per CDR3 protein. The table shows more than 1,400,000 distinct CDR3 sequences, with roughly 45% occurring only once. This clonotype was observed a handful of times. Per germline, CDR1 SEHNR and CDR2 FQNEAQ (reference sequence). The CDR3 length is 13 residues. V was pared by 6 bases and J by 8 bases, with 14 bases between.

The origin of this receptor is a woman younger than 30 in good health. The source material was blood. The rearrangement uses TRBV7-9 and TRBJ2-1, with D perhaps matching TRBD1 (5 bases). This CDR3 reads CASRPGARDEQFF. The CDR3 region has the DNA TGTGCCAGCAGACCTGGGGCTAGGGATGAGCAGTTCTTC.